Listed below are T cell receptor beta chains from one sample, sequenced in a study of shared clonotypes between healthy human individuals. Profiling relied on immunoSEQ multiplex PCR, and the TCRdb table lists in-frame clones only, not all of them. The data hold 97,000 or so clones, with about half observed a single time. The sequenced sample was PBMCs. All receptors derive from a woman aged 40 to 50 in good health. Some clones in this sample may be carry-over from other donors' samples. The CDR3 runs from the conserved cysteine through the conserved F or W. The order of the fields is clone size, V gene, D gene, J gene, CDR3 protein, CDR3 DNA. The D gene is left open where the match is weak. Some rows have no size entry. The others give once, few or many, or a class for an expanded clone.

>once|TRBV9|NA|TRBJ2-6
CASSGTVPGANVLTF
TGTGCCAGCAGCGGGACAGTCCCTGGGGCCAACGTCCTGACTTTC
>many|TRBV5-1|NA|TRBJ1-2
CASSYPPDGYTF
TGCGCCAGCAGCTATCCCCCCGATGGCTACACCTTC
>NA|TRBV29-1|NA|TRBJ1-1
CSVEGITRGTEAFF
TGCAGCGTTGAAGGCATCACCCGCGGGACTGAAGCTTTCTTT
>NA|TRBV29-1|TRBD1|TRBJ2-7
CSATTGSFSYEQYF
TGCAGCGCTACGACAGGGAGTTTCTCCTACGAGCAGTACTTC
>few|TRBV18|NA|TRBJ2-7
CASSPLATREQYF
TGTGCCAGCTCACCACTGGCAACGAGGGAGCAGTACTTC
>few|TRBV7-9|NA|TRBJ2-1
CASSPAQRGVSDEQFF
TGTGCCAGCAGCCCGGCCCAGAGGGGGGTATCGGATGAGCAGTTCTTC
>NA|TRBV5-1|NA|TRBJ2-4
CASSLDSNGIQYF
TGCGCCAGCAGCTTGGACAGCAATGGCATTCAGTACTTC
>NA|TRBV9|TRBD2|TRBJ2-1
CASSVGLADYNEQFF
TGTGCCAGCAGCGTAGGACTAGCGGACTACAATGAGCAGTTCTTC
>NA|TRBV29-1|NA|TRBJ2-7
CSVEPGPGAYEQYF
TGCAGCGTTGAGCCGGGACCCGGGGCCTACGAGCAGTACTTC
>few|TRBV4-1|TRBD1|TRBJ2-7
CASSQGQGATYEQYF
TGCGCCAGCAGCCAGGGACAGGGGGCTACCTACGAGCAGTACTTC
>few|TRBV30|NA|TRBJ2-7
CAWSVAEGQYF
TGTGCCTGGAGTGTGGCCGAAGGCCAGTACTTC
>many|TRBV19|TRBD1|TRBJ1-5
CASSSPPGQGTDQPQHF
TGTGCCAGTAGTAGTCCTCCGGGACAGGGGACGGATCAGCCCCAGCATTTT
>many|TRBV30|NA|TRBJ1-5
CAWSRGNQPQHF
TGTGCCTGGAGTCGGGGTAATCAGCCCCAGCATTTT
>NA|TRBV5-1|TRBD2|TRBJ2-7
CASSQFGGARDEQYF
TGCGCCAGCAGCCAGTTCGGGGGGGCGAGGGACGAGCAGTACTTC
>NA|TRBV7-2|NA|TRBJ2-6
CASGSGANVLTF
TGTGCCAGCGGCTCTGGGGCCAACGTCCTGACTTTC
>few|TRBV7-3|TRBD1|TRBJ2-5
CASSLSGTVLGGTQYF
TGTGCCAGCAGCTTATCCGGGACAGTTCTGGGTGGGACCCAGTACTTC
>few|TRBV2|NA|TRBJ2-1
CASSERDGHNEQFF
TGTGCCAGCAGTGAACGGGACGGTCACAATGAGCAGTTCTTC
>NA|TRBV29-1|NA|TRBJ2-5
CSVGVQETQYF
TGCAGCGTTGGGGTCCAAGAGACCCAGTACTTC
>many|TRBV5-4|NA|TRBJ2-6
CASSLMSDGANVLTF
TGTGCCAGCAGCTTGATGTCTGATGGGGCCAACGTCCTGACTTTC
>NA|TRBV7-9|NA|TRBJ2-1
CASSLGRTSVGGEQFF
TGTGCCAGCAGCTTAGGACGAACATCGGTGGGGGGTGAGCAGTTCTTC
>NA|TRBV7-9|NA|TRBJ2-1
CASSLGPRHNEQFF
TGTGCCAGCAGCTTAGGACCCCGGCACAATGAGCAGTTCTTC
>few|TRBV5-1|TRBD2|TRBJ2-1
CASSRGLAGYNEQFF
TGCGCCAGCAGCAGGGGACTAGCGGGGTACAATGAGCAGTTCTTC
>once|TRBV7-9|TRBD2|TRBJ2-7
CASSLGTSDYEQYF
TGTGCCAGCAGCTTAGGGACTAGCGACTACGAGCAGTACTTC
>NA|TRBV11-2|NA|TRBJ1-1
CASSPDRLNTEAFF
TGTGCCAGCAGCCCAGACAGACTGAACACTGAAGCTTTCTTT
>few|TRBV5-1|TRBD2|TRBJ2-5
CASSLTSGEETQYF
TGCGCCAGCAGCTTGACTAGCGGGGAAGAGACCCAGTACTTC
>many|TRBV4-3|TRBD2|TRBJ2-3
CASSQDMGGRDTQYF
TGCGCCAGCAGCCAGGACATGGGAGGGAGGGATACGCAGTATTTT
>many|TRBV30|NA|TRBJ1-2
CAWSRGRRYGYTF
TGTGCCTGGAGTCGCGGACGGAGATATGGCTACACCTTC
>once|TRBV11-2|NA|TRBJ2-7
CASSLVRDFSPEQYF
TGTGCCAGCAGCTTAGTCCGGGACTTCTCCCCCGAGCAGTACTTC
>NA|TRBV18|TRBD1|TRBJ2-1
CASSMGQGSYNEQFF
TGTGCCAGCTCAATGGGACAGGGTAGCTACAATGAGCAGTTCTTC
>NA|TRBV29-1|TRBD1|TRBJ1-4
CSVVTGGNEKLFF
TGCAGCGTTGTAACAGGGGGGAATGAAAAACTGTTTTTT